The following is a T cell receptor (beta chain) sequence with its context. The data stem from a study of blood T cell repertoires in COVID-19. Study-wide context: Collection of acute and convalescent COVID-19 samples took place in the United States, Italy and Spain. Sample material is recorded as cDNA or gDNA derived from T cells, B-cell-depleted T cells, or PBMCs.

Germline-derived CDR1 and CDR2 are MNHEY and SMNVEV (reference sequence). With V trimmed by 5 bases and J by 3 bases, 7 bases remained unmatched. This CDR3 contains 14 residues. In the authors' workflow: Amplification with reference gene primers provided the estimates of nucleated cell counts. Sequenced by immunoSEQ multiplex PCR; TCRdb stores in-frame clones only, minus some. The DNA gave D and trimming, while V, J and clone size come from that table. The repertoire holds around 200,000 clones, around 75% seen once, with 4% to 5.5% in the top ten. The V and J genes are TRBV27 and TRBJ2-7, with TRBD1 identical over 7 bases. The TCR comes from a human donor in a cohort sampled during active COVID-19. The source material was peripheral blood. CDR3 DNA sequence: TGTGCCAGCAGTCCCCGGCCAGGGGGCTACGAGCAGTACTTC. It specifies CASSPRPGGYEQYF.